This T cell receptor beta chain was observed in a study of OX40 agonist ivuxolimab in advanced cancers. Overall study: Hepatocellular carcinoma, melanoma, renal cell or head and neck cancer affected the dose-escalation patients. Study-wide points: Certain nonresponders additionally had low normalized T-cell clonal expansion.

Deletions cut 6 bases from V and 4 bases from J, with 15 bases between. Looked up from germline, CDR1 is SGHNT and CDR2 is YENEEA. The CDR3 is 14 amino acids. Using immunoSEQ multiplex PCR, the repertoire was profiled, and TCRdb retains in-frame clones only, with some absent. The sample lists approximately 83,000 clones, about 85% occurring once. Concerning this clone: Its matching antigen is unknown.

Autoimmune disease history or systemic immunosuppression led to patients being barred. The gene calls are TRBV11-3 and TRBJ1-2, with D hard to call. This clonotype was obtained from an adult with an advanced solid tumor such as melanoma, head and neck, liver or kidney cancer. Specimen: CD4+ or CD8+ T cells sorted from blood, collected in a trial of the OX40 agonist ivuxolimab. CDR3 residues: CASSSQVTSYGYTF. DNA of the CDR3: TGTGCCAGCAGTTCGCAGGTGACAAGCTATGGCTACACCTTC.